This record covers a single T cell receptor beta chain. Its target is unknown. This entry is derived from a study of CD8 T cell repertoires and HIV-1 epitope variants. Study-wide background: Twenty-five autologous and known Gag and Nef epitope variant peptides each stimulated T cells separately. Epitopes were three Gag families plus Nef HW9 and YT9.

Here immunoSEQ multiplex PCR was the method, and the copy in TCRdb shows in-frame clones only, minus some. This sample has about 4,800 clones, with around 69% found just once. The TCR was taken from a male donor with HIV. The sequencing input was cultured CD8+ T cells derived from PBMCs.

Here the CDR3 reads CATKPPSTDTQYF. CDR3 bases: TGTGCCACCAAGCCGCCTAGCACAGATACGCAGTATTTT. The genes are TRBV6-6 and TRBJ2-3; no reliable D call. From germline, CDR1 is MNHNY and CDR2 SVGAGI (reference sequence). With 10 bases removed from V and 0 bases from J, the gap between germline ends came to 11 bases. There are 13 residues in the CDR3.